Following are 12 T cell receptor beta chains from one sample sequenced in a study of control samples from healthy donors and cancer patients. Profiled with immunoSEQ multiplex PCR; TCRdb holds only in-frame clones, not every one. Seen here are 150,000 to 200,000 clones, 80% to 95% observed once, and the top ten hold 0.68%. Sequenced material: blood. These receptors originate from a young woman in good health.

This rearrangement joins TRBV6-6 to TRBJ2-5, with D perhaps assigned TRBD1 or TRBD2 (5 bases each). This CDR3 has 15 residues. CDR1 and CDR2 from the germline V gene are MNHNY and SVGAGI (reference sequence). V was shortened by 4 bases and J by 5 bases, with 17 bases between the two germline ends. The CDR3 loop is CASSSNPGSWETQYF. CDR3 DNA: TGTGCCAGCAGTTCTAACCCAGGGAGTTGGGAGACCCAGTACTTC.

This chain connects TRBV27 to TRBJ2-2; 11 bases match TRBD2. This CDR3 is built from 17 residues. Germline V CDR1 and CDR2: MNHEY, SMNVEV (reference sequence). V lost 5 bases, J lost 2 bases, and 7 bases stayed unmatched. CDR3 in DNA: TGTGCCAGCAGTACACTAGCGGGAGTAAGAAACACCGGGGAGCTGTTTTTT. Its protein product is CASSTLAGVRNTGELFF.

The chain links TRBV5-1 to TRBJ1-3, with a possible D match to TRBD1 (5 bases). The V gene's germline CDR1 is SGHRS and CDR2 YFSETQ. V gave up 0 bases and J gave up 5 bases, with 15 bases separating them. This CDR3 is built from 16 residues. The CDR3 reads CASSLGGSVTRNTIYF. CDR3 nucleotide sequence: TGCGCCAGCAGCTTGGGGGGGTCGGTCACTCGAAACACCATATATTTT.

The chain combines TRBV6-5 with TRBJ2-1, with TRBD2 matching over 8 bases. The V and J ends lost 6 bases and 3 bases, in that order; junction bases with no gene match: 7. The CDR3 sequence is 15 residues long. Germline V gene sequence: CDR1 MNHEY, CDR2 SVGAGI. CDR3 bases: TGTGCCAGCAGCCGCACTAGCGGAGTCTACAATGAGCAGTTCTTC. It encodes CASSRTSGVYNEQFF.

The chain uses TRBV28 and TRBJ2-3, with D possibly matching TRBD1 (5 bases). The germline V and J ends were trimmed by 6 bases and 3 bases, with 16 bases remaining between them. CDR1 MDHEN and CDR2 SYDVKM come from the germline V gene. The CDR3 length is 15 residues. CDR3 bases: TGTGCCAGCAGACAGGTTCGACAGACGACAGATACGCAGTATTTT. This gives the protein CASRQVRQTTDTQYF.

This clone was seen once. This chain uses TRBV3-1 (or the pseudogene TRBV3-2) with TRBJ2-1; 9 bases are a match to TRBD2. Germline values: CDR1 LGHDT, CDR2 YNNKEL (reference sequence). V trimming: 5 bases; J trimming: 7 bases; junction bases outside the gene matches: 6. The CDR3 is made up of 14 amino acids. The CDR3 DNA reads as TGTGCCAGCAGCTCCGGACTAGCGACGAATGAGCAGTTCTTC. It encodes CASSSGLATNEQFF.

The chain has TRBV7-9 and TRBJ2-3, with D uncertain. Germline loops: CDR1 SEHNR, CDR2 FQNEAQ (reference sequence). The CDR3 is made up of 14 amino acids. V was shortened by 3 bases and J by 2 bases, with 9 bases between the two germline ends. CDR3 sequence reads: CASSFRPHTDTQYF. For the CDR3, the DNA is TGTGCCAGCAGCTTCAGGCCCCACACAGATACGCAGTATTTT.

The gene calls are TRBV11-2 and TRBJ2-7; unclear D gene. From germline, CDR1 is SGHAT and CDR2 FQNNGV. The V and J ends lost 5 bases and 4 bases respectively, with 12 bases between them. The CDR3 length is 13 residues. The chain's CDR3 is CASSPYHGYEQYF. The CDR3 bases are TGTGCCAGCAGCCCTTACCACGGGTACGAGCAGTACTTC.

This CDR3 is CASSWSTSGSNNEQFF. CDR3 nucleotides: TGTGCCAGCTCGTGGAGTACTAGCGGGTCCAACAATGAGCAGTTCTTC. V gene TRBV18 combines with J gene TRBJ2-1, with 9 nucleotides matching TRBD2. Germline values: CDR1 KGHSH, CDR2 LQKENI. Germline trimming cut 6 bases from V and 5 bases from J; bases unmatched to any gene: 11. The CDR3 is made up of 16 amino acids.

This chain connects TRBV18 to TRBJ1-1; D remains unclear. The CDR3 length is 12 residues. Germline values: CDR1 KGHSH, CDR2 LQKENI. Trimming cost V 6 bases and J 3 bases, with 8 bases left between them. CDR3 amino acids: CASSRGDTEAFF. The CDR3 region has the DNA TGTGCCAGCTCCCGAGGCGACACTGAAGCTTTCTTT.

The chain joins TRBV12-3 or TRBV12-4 to TRBJ1-6; weak D call: TRBD1 (6 bases). The CDR3 loop spans 13 amino acids. The V end was cut by 9 bases, the J end by 10 bases, with 16 bases between. CDR3 protein: CASIEGGDSPLHF. DNA of the CDR3: TGTGCCAGTATCGAGGGGGGAGACTCACCCCTCCACTTT.

The chain carries TRBV28 and TRBJ1-1, with D hard to call. The V gene lost 5 bases and the J gene lost 3 bases, with 7 bases spanning the gap. The CDR3 is made up of 12 amino acids. Germline V gene data show CDR1 as MDHEN and CDR2 as SYDVKM. The CDR3 coding sequence is TGTGCCAGCAGTCAGCGGGACACTGAAGCTTTCTTT. Its protein is CASSQRDTEAFF. Drawing the rest from reference TRBV28 and TRBJ1-1, the complete variable domain is DVKVTQSSRYLVKRTGEKVFLECVQDMDHENMFWYRQDPGLGLRLIYFSYDVKMKEKGDIPEGYSVSREKKERFSLILESASTNQTSMYLCASSQRDTEAFFGQGTRLTVV.